This T cell receptor beta chain originates from a study of cytomegalovirus exposure and HLA in healthy donors. The study ran its PCR with 60 Vbeta and 13 Jbeta primers. Study processing details: Approximately 86 million unique TCR beta chains, roughly 12 million shared, were counted in a later analysis. The protocol was immunoSEQ multiplex PCR, while the TCRdb copy is restricted to in-frame clones and leaves out a portion. That table furnishes V, J and clone size, whereas the DNA furnished D and trimming. The table records around 200,000 clones, around 81% of them present only once. V lost 1 base, J lost 6 bases, and 2 bases stayed unmatched. The CDR3 runs 14 residues. Germline CDR1 GTSNPN, CDR2 SVGIG (reference sequence).

The chain joins TRBV30 to TRBJ2-1, with 11 bases fitting TRBD1. This TCR was recovered from a woman younger than 45 in good health and CMV-seropositive. The sequenced material came from PBMCs. CDR3 DNA: TGTGCCTGGAGTGATGGGACAGGGGGCAATGAGCAGTTCTTC. Protein sequence: CAWSDGTGGNEQFF.